One sample yielded the 26 T cell receptor beta chains listed below, sequenced in a study of cytomegalovirus exposure and HLA in healthy donors (dated by TCRdb to 2016 to 2017). Libraries came from the immunoSEQ multiplex PCR assay. TCRdb holds this immuneACCESS table with in-frame rearrangements only. Some clones are missing; in checked studies, unresolved V genes explain under half, and the rest has no known cause. This sample holds approximately 140,000 clones; roughly 81% were observed only once. The ten biggest clones cover more than 1.4% of the sample. Source material: PBMCs. These receptors all come from a young woman in good health and CMV-seronegative.

As DNA, the CDR3 is TGTGCCACCGGGGCAGGGGGATTAAGCAATCAGCCCCAGCATTTT. It yields the protein CATGAGGLSNQPQHF. The rearrangement joins TRBV10-3 to TRBJ1-5; TRBD1 agrees at 7 bases. CDR3 length: 15 amino acids. Germline V CDR1 and CDR2: ENHRY, SYGVKD. The trim removed 10 bases at V and 1 base at J, leaving 10 bases unmatched.

The chain combines TRBV13 with TRBJ2-3, with 11 bases identical to TRBD2. CDR3 length equals 15 residues. V gave up 5 bases and J gave up 3 bases; unmatched junction bases: 4. CDR1 is PRHDT and CDR2 is FYEKMQ in the germline V gene (reference sequence). The CDR3 loop is CASSRTSGGTDTQYF. CDR3 nucleotide sequence: TGTGCCAGCAGCCGAACTAGCGGGGGAACAGATACGCAGTATTTT.

The chain links TRBV28 to TRBJ2-7; 7 bases align to TRBD1. V shed 3 bases and J 1 base; nucleotides not matched to a gene: 9. CDR3 length: 16 amino acids. Germline assignment: CDR1 MDHEN and CDR2 SYDVKM. The CDR3: CASSFDRDSESYEQYF. The CDR3 DNA reads as TGTGCCAGCAGTTTTGACCGGGACAGCGAATCCTACGAGCAGTACTTC.

Written as DNA, the CDR3 is TGTGCCAGCAGCTTAGGTCGACTGAACAACTATGGCTACACCTTC. Translation gives CASSLGRLNNYGYTF. V and J are TRBV7-9 and TRBJ1-2; no definite D call. Germline-derived CDR1 and CDR2 are SEHNR and FQNEAQ (reference sequence). Trimming took 1 base from V and 2 from J, leaving 11 bases between them. The CDR3 runs to 15 residues.

J is TRBJ2-7 and V is TRBV5-6; 7 bases are shared with TRBD1. CDR3 length: 12 amino acids. Unmatched junction bases numbered 10, after V lost 6 bases and J lost 10 bases. Germline CDR1 reads SGHDT; CDR2 reads YYEEEE. Here the CDR3 DNA reads TGTGCCAGCACCTCGGACAGGTTGGTTCAGTACTTC. Its protein product is CASTSDRLVQYF. The complete variable domain, with remaining parts taken from reference TRBV5-6 and TRBJ2-7, reads DAGVTQSPTHLIKTRGQQVTLRCSPKSGHDTVSWYQQALGQGPQFIFQYYEEEERQRGNFPDRFSGHQFPNYSSELNVNALLLGDSALYLCASTSDRLVQYFGPGTRLTVT.

The chain links TRBV15 to TRBJ2-1; 8 positions match TRBD2. The CDR3 runs to 17 residues. CDR1 LNHNV and CDR2 YYDKDF come from the germline V gene (reference sequence). The V segment lost 1 base and the J segment 6 bases; nucleotides outside the gene matches: 11. The CDR3 coding sequence is TGTGCCACCAGCAGAGTTTGGGGAGCGGGGGCCCCCAATGAGCAGTTCTTC. It translates to CATSRVWGAGAPNEQFF. The whole variable domain, filled in from reference TRBV15 and TRBJ2-1, reads DAMVIQNPRYQVTQFGKPVTLSCSQTLNHNVMYWYQQKSSQAPKLLFHYYDKDFNNEADTPDNFQSRRPNTSFCFLDIRSPGLGDTAMYLCATSRVWGAGAPNEQFFGPGTRLTVL.

V is TRBV18 and J is TRBJ1-2; the D is unclear. V lost 4 bases to trimming and J lost 8 bases, with 20 bases between them. The CDR3 length is 15 residues. Per germline, CDR1 KGHSH and CDR2 LQKENI. Here the CDR3 reads CASSLFLQAIEGYTF. The DNA of the CDR3 is TGTGCCAGCTCACTGTTCCTTCAGGCAATCGAAGGCTACACCTTC.

The gene calls are TRBV7-2 and TRBJ2-1; 8 bases are shared with TRBD2. V shed 2 bases, J shed 9 bases, and the junction held 6 bases outside the gene matches. Germline CDR1 SGHTA, CDR2 FQGNSA. The length of the CDR3 is 14 residues. CDR3 DNA: TGTGCCAGCAGCTTATACGGGGGGGCTGGTGAGCAGTTCTTC. It yields the protein CASSLYGGAGEQFF.

The rearrangement uses TRBV2 and TRBJ2-3; weak D call: TRBD2 (5 bases). Looked up from germline, CDR1 is SNHLY and CDR2 is FYNNEI. V lost 7 bases and J 3 bases, leaving 14 bases between the germline ends. This CDR3 comprises 14 residues. The CDR3 sequence: CASKTGWETDTQYF. The CDR3 nucleotides are TGTGCCAGCAAAACGGGCTGGGAGACAGATACGCAGTATTTT.

The J gene is TRBJ2-7, the V gene TRBV9; D is unresolved. The length of the CDR3 is 14 residues. V lost 4 bases to trimming and J lost 1 base, with 12 bases between them. Per germline, CDR1 SGDLS and CDR2 YYNGEE. For the CDR3, the DNA is TGTGCCAGCAGCCCACACAGTGTGTCCTACGAGCAGTACTTC. Its protein is CASSPHSVSYEQYF.

V is TRBV27 and J is TRBJ1-5; a weak D match, TRBD1 (6 bases). The ends were cut back, 3 bases at V and 4 bases at J, with 16 bases in the middle. The germline CDR1 and CDR2 sequences are MNHEY and SMNVEV (reference sequence). This CDR3 is 16 amino acids long. Here the CDR3 DNA reads TGTGCCAGCAGTTTTCTCGCGGACAGCATAAATCAGCCCCAGCATTTT. It yields the protein CASSFLADSINQPQHF.

This rearrangement joins TRBV2 to TRBJ1-2; 9 bases are shared with TRBD1. The V gene's germline CDR1 is SNHLY and CDR2 FYNNEI. This CDR3 contains 14 residues. Germline trimming cut 8 bases from V and 2 bases from J; bases unmatched to any gene: 6. This CDR3 reads CASHQGQGNYGYTF. DNA of the CDR3: TGTGCCAGCCACCAAGGACAGGGGAACTATGGCTACACCTTC.

The count of this clone is one. The V call is TRBV7-9, the J call TRBJ2-3; D not certain. V shed 9 bases and J shed 0 bases, with 7 bases lying between them. Germline assignment: CDR1 SEHNR and CDR2 FQNEAQ (reference sequence). The CDR3 length is 12 residues. The CDR3 coding sequence is TGTGCCAGAGAAACTAGCACAGATACGCAGTATTTT. Its protein product is CARETSTDTQYF. The full variable domain, completed using reference TRBV7-9 and TRBJ2-3, is DTGVSQNPRHKITKRGQNVTFRCDPISEHNRLYWYRQTLGQGPEFLTYFQNEAQLEKSRLLSDRFSAERPKGSFSTLEIQRTEQGDSAMYLCARETSTDTQYFGPGTRLTVL.

J is TRBJ2-2 and V is TRBV30; TRBD1 matches 7 bases. CDR3 size: 15 residues. Trimming removed 4 bases from V and 6 bases from J; junction bases left unmatched: 11. Per germline, CDR1 GTSNPN and CDR2 SVGIG (reference sequence). The chain's CDR3 is CAWNRDRVRAGELFF. In DNA, the CDR3 is TGTGCCTGGAATCGAGACAGGGTACGGGCCGGGGAGCTGTTTTTT. The complete variable domain, with remaining parts taken from reference TRBV30 and TRBJ2-2, reads SQTIHQWPATLVQPVGSPLSLECTVEGTSNPNLYWYRQAAGRGLQLLFYSVGIGQISSEVPQNLSASRPQDRQFILSSKKLLLSDSGFYLCAWNRDRVRAGELFFGEGSRLTVL.

The genes are TRBV11-2 and TRBJ2-5, with D possibly TRBD1 on 6 matching bases. Germline V gives CDR1 SGHAT, CDR2 FQNNGV. This CDR3 spans 16 amino acids. V was trimmed by 2 bases and J by 4 bases, leaving 17 bases between them. The CDR3 reads CASSLLWGQWGETQYF. For the CDR3, the DNA is TGTGCCAGCAGCTTACTGTGGGGGCAATGGGGAGAGACCCAGTACTTC.

The chain uses TRBV9 and TRBJ1-2, with D unclear. CDR1 and CDR2 from the germline V gene are SGDLS and YYNGEE. The V end lost 0 bases, the J end lost 0 bases, and 9 bases lay between the germline ends. The CDR3 is 15 amino acids. This chain's CDR3 is CASSVGRKANYGYTF. The CDR3 nucleotides are TGTGCCAGCAGCGTAGGGCGGAAAGCTAACTATGGCTACACCTTC.

This clone was seen a few times. The CDR3 sequence: CASSYSSGGLYEQYF. The CDR3, as DNA: TGTGCCAGCAGTTATTCGTCCGGGGGGCTCTACGAGCAGTACTTC. The rearrangement joins TRBV6-5 to TRBJ2-7, with D possibly matching TRBD2 (7 bases). There are 15 residues in the CDR3. Germline V CDR1 and CDR2: MNHEY, SVGAGI. Trimming cost V 3 bases and J 3 bases, with 15 bases left between them.

The chain uses TRBV7-9 and TRBJ2-1; 14 nucleotides agree with TRBD2. The CDR3 runs 17 residues. The ends lost 5 bases at V and 3 bases at J; junction bases unmatched: 6. The germline V gene has CDR1 SEHNR and CDR2 FQNEAQ (reference sequence). CDR3: CASSPGTSGGVYNEQFF. CDR3 nucleotide sequence: TGTGCCAGCAGCCCGGGGACTAGCGGGGGTGTCTACAATGAGCAGTTCTTC.

This rearrangement joins TRBV2 to TRBJ2-5; TRBD1 might be the D (5 bases). Looked up from germline, CDR1 is SNHLY and CDR2 is FYNNEI. V was pared by 7 bases and J by 4 bases, with 19 bases between. The CDR3 runs to 15 residues. This chain's CDR3 is CASTPRTTTGETQYF. The CDR3 nucleotides are TGTGCCAGCACACCCCGGACAACTACAGGAGAGACCCAGTACTTC.

The rearrangement joins TRBV9 to TRBJ1-1, with a tentative D call TRBD1 (6 bases). The V end was cut by 3 bases, the J end by 5 bases, with 17 bases between. Germline CDR1 SGDLS, CDR2 YYNGEE. The CDR3 loop spans 15 amino acids. CDR3 nucleotides: TGTGCCAGCAGCGGGTCTGCGACAGGTGGGACTGAAGCTTTCTTT. Its translation: CASSGSATGGTEAFF.

About this clone: The sample carries other DNA sequences with the same CDR3. The chain is built from TRBV6-5 and TRBJ1-5, with no clear D. V was clipped by 5 bases and J by 2 bases, with 10 bases between them. The CDR3 length is 14 residues. CDR1 and CDR2 from the germline V gene are MNHEY and SVGAGI. The CDR3 nucleotides are TGTGCCAGCAGTCCGGGTGCAGGCAATCAGCCCCAGCATTTT. Translation: CASSPGAGNQPQHF.

The rearrangement joins TRBV7-3 to TRBJ2-1, with 10 nucleotides matching TRBD2. The V and J ends lost 0 bases and 0 bases, in that order; junction bases with no gene match: 2. This CDR3 contains 17 residues. CDR1 is SGHTA, CDR2 FQGTGA, per germline. The CDR3 DNA follows: TGTGCCAGCAGCTTAACAGCTAGCGGGGGCTCCTACAATGAGCAGTTCTTC. Its protein product is CASSLTASGGSYNEQFF.

The chain is built from TRBV6-5 and TRBJ1-5; D is unresolved. Germline V gene data show CDR1 as MNHEY and CDR2 as SVGAGI. V shed 6 bases and J shed 0 bases, with 6 bases lying between them. The CDR3 consists of 13 residues. In DNA, the CDR3 is TGTGCCAGCAGCCGCGATAGCAATCAGCCCCAGCATTTT. As protein: CASSRDSNQPQHF.

The chain combines TRBV28 with TRBJ1-2; the match to TRBD1 covers 9 bases. This CDR3 is 15 amino acids long. With V trimmed by 5 bases and J by 1 base, 5 bases remained unmatched. From germline, CDR1 is MDHEN and CDR2 SYDVKM. This CDR3 is CASSNSDRGNYGYTF. CDR3 sequence (DNA): TGTGCCAGCAGTAATTCGGACAGGGGTAACTATGGCTACACCTTC.

Comment on this clone: The junction departs from the called germline gene at one end, perhaps through a read error. V usage is TRBV6-5 and J usage is TRBJ1-6, with 9 bases fitting TRBD1. This CDR3 contains 13 residues. In germline, CDR1 is MNHEY, CDR2 SVGAGI. CDR3: CACRGTGTSPLHF. The CDR3 coding sequence is TGTGCCTGCAGGGGGACAGGGACTTCACCCCTCCACTTT.

Comments on this clone: One junction end does not reproduce the germline sequence, and a read error may be involved. The chain carries TRBV6-6 and TRBJ2-7; perhaps TRBD1 as D (6 bases). Germline V lookup: CDR1 MNHNY, CDR2 SVGAGI (reference sequence). The CDR3 is made up of 15 amino acids. DNA for the CDR3: TGTGCCAGCAGCTACTTGTCGCAGGGGCTATACGAGCAGTACTTC. This translates into CASSYLSQGLYEQYF.